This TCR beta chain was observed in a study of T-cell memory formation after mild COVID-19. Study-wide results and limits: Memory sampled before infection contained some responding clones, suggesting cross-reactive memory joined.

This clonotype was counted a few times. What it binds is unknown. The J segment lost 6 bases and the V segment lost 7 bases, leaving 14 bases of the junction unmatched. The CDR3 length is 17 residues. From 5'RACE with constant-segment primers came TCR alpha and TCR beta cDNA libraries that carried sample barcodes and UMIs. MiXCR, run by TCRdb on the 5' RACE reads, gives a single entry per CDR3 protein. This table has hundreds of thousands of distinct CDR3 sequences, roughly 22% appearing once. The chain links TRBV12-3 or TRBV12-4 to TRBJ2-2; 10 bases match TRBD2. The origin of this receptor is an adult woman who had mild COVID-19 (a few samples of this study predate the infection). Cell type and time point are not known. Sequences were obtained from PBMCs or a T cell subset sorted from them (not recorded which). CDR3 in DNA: TGTGCCAGCATATCTGTCTTCGGGACTAGCGCCCCCGGGGAGCTGTTTTTT. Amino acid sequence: CASISVFGTSAPGELFF.